What follows describes a single T cell receptor beta chain. Its antigen is not known. This record belongs to a study of T cell responses to AZD1222 COVID-19 vaccine. Study-level information: Pooled in the analysis were second doses at about 4 or about 12 weeks. Findings of the study overall: No day 14 peak samples; only post-peak repertoires were characterized. Most donors were white British and more were female, and clonal diversity was possibly underestimated. The study reported that nearly half of spike-specific TCRs target unmutated variant regions.

Clones were sequenced by immunoSEQ multiplex PCR, and TCRdb holds only the in-frame ones, with some missing. The sample yields fewer than 150,000 clones, around 90% seen once. Here the sequenced sample was peripheral blood, taken on day 0 of AZD1222 vaccination. The receptor comes from an adult in good health.

CDR3 DNA sequence: TGTGCCAGCAGCCTCGGGATTTCCTACGAGCAGTACTTC. Translated: CASSLGISYEQYF. The chain carries TRBV7-9 and TRBJ2-7, with D possibly TRBD2 on 5 matching bases. V lost 5 bases and J lost 1, with 9 bases in between. The CDR3 spans 13 residues. Per germline, CDR1 SEHNR and CDR2 FQNEAQ (reference sequence). The variable domain in full, with the rest retrieved from reference TRBV7-9 and TRBJ2-7, is DTGVSQNPRHKITKRGQNVTFRCDPISEHNRLYWYRQTLGQGPEFLTYFQNEAQLEKSRLLSDRFSAERPKGSFSTLEIQRTEQGDSAMYLCASSLGISYEQYFGPGTRLTVT.